The TCR beta chain described here comes from a study of blood T cells in healthy people across ages. The CDR3 runs to 15 residues. The V end lost 6 bases, the J end lost 1 base, and 13 bases lay between the germline ends. The V gene's germline CDR1 is DFQATT and CDR2 SNEGSKA (reference sequence). Then a second PCR, running roughly 7 to 11 cycles, was carried out with a sample-barcoded 5' primer and a J-beta primer mix. One entry per CDR3 protein, called by TCRdb with MiXCR from the 5' RACE reads. Here the sample spans 700,000 or so distinct CDR3 sequences, roughly 43% being singletons. The V and J genes are TRBV20-1 and TRBJ1-6, with D tentatively TRBD1 (5 bases). The sequencing sample was made of blood. This clonotype was obtained from a man at least 80 years old in good health. This CDR3 reads CSAPAGVSYNSPLHF. The DNA for the CDR3 is TGCAGTGCCCCCGCGGGGGTGTCCTATAATTCACCCCTCCACTTT.